This passage covers 27 T cell receptor beta chains from one sample sequenced in a study of T cells after posttransplantation cyclophosphamide. Clones were sequenced by immunoSEQ multiplex PCR, and TCRdb holds only the in-frame ones, with some missing. This table holds roughly 20,000 clones, about nine tenths found once. Busulfan-fludarabine conditioning, marrow transplant, and cyclophosphamide on days +3 and +4 were administered. Sequenced here: PBMCs, sampled after allogeneic stem cell transplant with posttransplant cyclophosphamide. These receptors originate from a female patient in her 40s who received an allogeneic stem cell transplant from a related donor, was CMV-positive, and had no GVHD. T cells may partly derive from the graft donor.

J is TRBJ2-1 and V is TRBV27; tentatively, D is TRBD1 (5 bases). V was clipped by 6 bases and J by 1 base, with 10 bases between them. The CDR3 has 14 residues. Per the germline V gene, CDR1 is MNHEY and CDR2 is SMNVEV (reference sequence). The CDR3 DNA is TGTGCCAGCAGCCGCAGGGAATCCTACAATGAGCAGTTCTTC. The encoded protein is CASSRRESYNEQFF.

V gene TRBV5-6 combines with J gene TRBJ1-2; 8 bases are shared with TRBD1. Trimming took 4 bases from V and 4 from J; bases not matched to a gene: 9. The germline CDR1 and CDR2 sequences are SGHDT and YYEEEE. This CDR3 has 15 residues. The CDR3 sequence is CASSTDRERGYGYTF. In DNA, the CDR3 is TGTGCCAGCAGCACGGACAGGGAGCGGGGCTATGGCTACACCTTC.

V usage is TRBV6-1 and J usage is TRBJ2-1, with TRBD1 as a possible D gene (6 bases). In germline, CDR1 is MNHNS, CDR2 SASEGT. CDR3 size: 14 residues. The V and J ends lost 9 bases and 6 bases respectively, with 18 bases between them. This chain's CDR3 is CASSLQGTGNEQFF. The CDR3 bases are TGTGCCAGTTCATTACAGGGAACCGGCAATGAGCAGTTCTTC.

There are a few counts of this clone. J is TRBJ2-6 and V is TRBV2; D not certain. V was cut by 8 bases and J by 0 bases, with 11 bases left in between. There are 15 residues in the CDR3. In germline, CDR1 is SNHLY, CDR2 FYNNEI. In DNA, the CDR3 is TGTGCCAGCGTACGACGGAGCTCTGGGGCCAACGTCCTGACTTTC. This encodes CASVRRSSGANVLTF.

The chain couples TRBV5-6 to TRBJ2-3, with D unresolved. The V gene's germline CDR1 is SGHDT and CDR2 YYEEEE. V was shortened by 0 bases and J by 2 bases, with 7 bases between the two germline ends. The CDR3 has 14 residues. This CDR3 is CASSLGGSTDTQYF. CDR3 DNA: TGTGCCAGCAGCTTGGGCGGATCCACAGATACGCAGTATTTT.

This clone was detected once. V gene TRBV5-1 combines with J gene TRBJ1-6; a possible D gene is TRBD1 (5 bases). This CDR3 contains 15 residues. Per germline, CDR1 SGHRS and CDR2 YFSETQ. The germline V and J ends were trimmed by 1 base and 4 bases, with 9 bases remaining between them. CDR3: CASSLSGLYNSPLHF. CDR3 DNA sequence: TGCGCCAGCAGCTTGTCAGGGTTATATAATTCACCCCTCCACTTT.

The CDR3 DNA reads as TGTGCCAGCAGTTACGTTGGGACAGGAATACCCTACGAGCAGTACTTC. Its protein is CASSYVGTGIPYEQYF. The J gene is TRBJ2-7, the V gene TRBV6-5, with 8 bases aligning to TRBD1. V was clipped by 2 bases and J by 2 bases; unmatched bases: 8. CDR1 and CDR2 from the germline V gene are MNHEY and SVGAGI. This CDR3 spans 16 amino acids.

The rearrangement links TRBV9 to TRBJ1-1; 7 bases are a match to TRBD1. V gave up 7 bases and J gave up 4 bases; unmatched junction bases: 4. This CDR3 contains 12 residues. Germline CDR1 reads SGDLS; CDR2 reads YYNGEE. The CDR3 loop reads CASGQGGTEAFF. Here the CDR3 DNA reads TGTGCCAGCGGGCAGGGGGGCACTGAAGCTTTCTTT.

Of note for this clone: Mismatch with germline at one junction end may stem from a read error. V is TRBV7-7 and J is TRBJ2-3; 7 nucleotides agree with TRBD2. CDR3 length: 17 residues. The germline V gene has CDR1 SSHAT and CDR2 FNYEAQ (reference sequence). The DNA for the CDR3 is TGTGCTAGCAGCTTAGCCGCGCGCGGGGGAGTGGCAGATACGCAGTATTTT. Translating gives CASSLAARGGVADTQYF. The full variable domain, in which reference TRBV7-7 and TRBJ2-3 provide the parts outside the CDR3, is GAGVSQSPRYKVTKRGQDVTLRCDPISSHATLYWYQQALGQGPEFLTYFNYEAQPDKSGLPSDRFSAERPEGSISTLTIQRTEQRDSAMYRCASSLAARGGVADTQYFGPGTRLTVL.

V gene TRBV7-9 combines with J gene TRBJ2-7, with D possibly being TRBD1 (5 bases). Trimming shortened V by 3 bases and J by 2 bases, and 11 bases separated the two germline ends. This CDR3 has 14 amino acids. Germline V CDR1 and CDR2: SEHNR, FQNEAQ (reference sequence). CDR3 loop: CASSLVLGAYEQYF. DNA of the CDR3: TGTGCCAGCAGCTTGGTGTTAGGGGCCTACGAGCAGTACTTC.

V usage is TRBV7-3 and J usage is TRBJ1-1; D is unresolved. Between the trimmed V and J ends, which lost 0 bases and 2 bases, there was a span of 4 bases. Germline V CDR1 and CDR2: SGHTA, FQGTGA. The CDR3 contains 13 residues. Here the CDR3 reads CASSLTVNTEAFF. The CDR3 region has the DNA TGTGCCAGCAGCTTAACCGTTAACACTGAAGCTTTCTTT.

The chain links TRBV23-1 to TRBJ1-1; 7 bases are shared with TRBD1. TRBV23-1 is reported as an ORF; its role is uncertain. V was pared by 3 bases and J by 3 bases, with 1 base of the junction left unmatched. This CDR3 region has 13 residues. The CDR3 bases are TGCGCCAGCAGTCAGGGACAGTACACTGAAGCTTTCTTT. This codes for CASSQGQYTEAFF.

The genes are TRBV5-6 and TRBJ2-7; TRBD2 matches at 8 bases. The V segment lost 4 bases and the J segment 2 bases; nucleotides outside the gene matches: 8. Germline CDR1 and CDR2: SGHDT and YYEEEE. The CDR3 covers 15 residues. CDR3 DNA sequence: TGTGCCAGCAGCCCCTTCGTAGCGGGACCCTACGAGCAGTACTTC. Its translation: CASSPFVAGPYEQYF.

V is TRBV2 and J is TRBJ2-7; 9 nucleotides match TRBD2. The germline V gene encodes CDR1 SNHLY and CDR2 FYNNEI. The CDR3 has 12 amino acids. Trimming cost V 6 bases and J 6 bases; bases outside gene matches: 3. CDR3 protein: CASRLAGIEQYF. The CDR3 DNA sequence: TGTGCCAGCAGGCTAGCGGGAATCGAGCAGTACTTC.

A single count supports this clone. The V gene is TRBV10-3, the J gene TRBJ1-1; TRBD1 is a possible D gene (5 bases). The CDR3 loop spans 18 amino acids. Germline V CDR1 and CDR2: ENHRY, SYGVKD. V shed 3 bases and J shed 1 base, with 21 bases lying between them. The CDR3 is CAISDAYTAGRRNTEAFF. The CDR3 DNA reads TGTGCCATCAGTGACGCGTACACGGCGGGGCGAAGGAACACTGAAGCTTTCTTT.

The rearrangement uses TRBV28 and TRBJ2-1; 7 bases align to TRBD2. CDR1 and CDR2 from the germline V gene are MDHEN and SYDVKM. V was clipped by 3 bases and J by 3 bases; unmatched bases: 5. This CDR3 spans 15 amino acids. As DNA, the CDR3 is TGTGCCAGCAGTTTCAGCAGCGGGAACTACAATGAGCAGTTCTTC. Amino acids: CASSFSSGNYNEQFF. The full variable domain, its missing parts supplied by reference TRBV28 and TRBJ2-1, is DVKVTQSSRYLVKRTGEKVFLECVQDMDHENMFWYRQDPGLGLRLIYFSYDVKMKEKGDIPEGYSVSREKKERFSLILESASTNQTSMYLCASSFSSGNYNEQFFGPGTRLTVL.

A few counts support this clone. V usage is TRBV5-1 and J usage is TRBJ1-1; perhaps TRBD1 as D (5 bases). CDR1 and CDR2 (germline): SGHRS, YFSETQ. The CDR3 has 15 amino acids. Trimming took 4 bases from V and 3 from J, leaving 16 bases between them. The CDR3 loop reads CASSRQGTPDTEAFF. In DNA, the CDR3 is TGCGCCAGCAGCAGGCAGGGAACTCCTGACACTGAAGCTTTCTTT.

This clone was observed once. V gene TRBV27 combines with J gene TRBJ2-2; weak D call: TRBD1 (6 bases). Trimming removed 1 base from V and 2 bases from J, with 14 bases in between. Germline assignment: CDR1 MNHEY and CDR2 SMNVEV (reference sequence). The CDR3 loop spans 17 amino acids. The CDR3 DNA follows: TGTGCCAGCAGTTTATGGGGGCAGGGGTCAAACACCGGGGAGCTGTTTTTT. Translating it yields CASSLWGQGSNTGELFF.

The chain is built from TRBV29-1 and TRBJ1-4, with D possibly matching TRBD1 (5 bases). V lost 7 bases, J lost 6 bases, and 15 bases lay in between. The CDR3 consists of 13 residues. The germline CDR1 and CDR2 sequences are SQVTM and ANQGSEA. The CDR3 DNA reads TGCAGCGGACAGTTTTCCCCCTATGAAAAACTGTTTTTT. It is translated as CSGQFSPYEKLFF.

In this sample, this clone turned up once. This chain uses TRBV7-2 with TRBJ2-5; D remains ambiguous. CDR3 length: 15 residues. V dropped 0 bases and J dropped 2 bases, with 10 bases sitting between them. Per germline, CDR1 SGHTA and CDR2 FQGNSA. For the CDR3, the DNA is TGTGCCAGCAGCTTAGCCGACACTCATCAAGAGACCCAGTACTTC. It encodes CASSLADTHQETQYF.

This rearrangement joins TRBV7-3 to TRBJ2-1, with TRBD1 as a possible D gene (6 bases). Per the germline V gene, CDR1 is SGHTA and CDR2 is FQGTGA. Trimming left V 0 bases short and J 11 bases short, with 11 bases between. The CDR3 runs to 13 residues. CDR3 amino acids: CASSLTLGGQQFF. CDR3 DNA sequence: TGTGCCAGCAGCTTAACGTTAGGGGGACAGCAGTTCTTC.

The rearrangement joins TRBV6-1 to TRBJ2-1, with 9 bases identical to TRBD2. CDR1 is MNHNS and CDR2 is SASEGT in the germline V gene. The V and J ends lost 2 bases and 5 bases, in that order; junction bases with no gene match: 13. CDR3 size: 18 residues. The CDR3 spells CASSELYAGGPVNNEQFF. CDR3 bases: TGTGCCAGCAGTGAATTGTACGCGGGAGGGCCCGTGAACAATGAGCAGTTCTTC.

This clone was counted a single time. The rearrangement links TRBV9 to TRBJ1-1, with D possibly being TRBD1 (5 bases). Trimming removed 4 bases from V and 5 bases from J, with 15 bases in between. Germline CDR1 SGDLS, CDR2 YYNGEE. The CDR3 has 14 residues. The CDR3 region is CASSTRPGGTEAFF. DNA of the CDR3: TGTGCCAGCAGCACCCGACCGGGGGGAACTGAAGCTTTCTTT.

The chain links TRBV4-3 to TRBJ2-7, with D perhaps TRBD1 (6 bases). The V gene's germline CDR1 is LGHNA and CDR2 YSLEER. The CDR3 loop spans 16 amino acids. The V gene lost 2 bases and the J gene lost 4 bases, with 18 bases spanning the gap. The CDR3 DNA follows: TGCGCCAGCAGCCAACGACAGGCCCAGGTCCCTTACGAGCAGTACTTC. It yields the protein CASSQRQAQVPYEQYF.

The gene calls are TRBV5-4 and TRBJ2-7, with TRBD2 matching over 14 bases. The CDR3 has 15 residues. CDR1 and CDR2 from the germline V gene are SGHNT and YYREEE (reference sequence). Trimming at V came to 0 bases and at J to 7 bases, leaving 3 bases not matched to a gene. CDR3 residues: CASSLVGTSGSEQYF. For the CDR3, the DNA is TGTGCCAGCAGCTTGGTTGGGACTAGCGGGAGTGAGCAGTACTTC.

This chain connects TRBV6-5 to TRBJ2-7; 12 positions match TRBD2. This CDR3 is built from 16 residues. The germline V gene has CDR1 MNHEY and CDR2 SVGAGI. V trimming: 0 bases; J trimming: 1 base; junction bases outside the gene matches: 1. The CDR3 reads CASSYSLAGGSYEQYF. CDR3 sequence (DNA): TGTGCCAGCAGTTACTCCCTAGCGGGAGGGTCCTACGAGCAGTACTTC.

This rearrangement joins TRBV28 to TRBJ2-7; TRBD1 matches 7 bases. Germline V gene data show CDR1 as MDHEN and CDR2 as SYDVKM. The CDR3 covers 14 residues. Germline trimming cut 6 bases from V and 5 bases from J; bases unmatched to any gene: 10. CDR3 DNA sequence: TGTGCCAGCAGCTACGACAGGGTAGTGAACGAGCAGTACTTC. It codes for CASSYDRVVNEQYF.